The 32 T cell receptor beta chains given below trace back to one sample, sequenced in a study of cytomegalovirus exposure and HLA in healthy donors. The data were produced by immunoSEQ multiplex PCR, yet TCRdb's version contains in-frame clones alone and is incomplete. The sample gives 56,000 or so clones, roughly 92% of which show up once; 0.9% to 1.4% is in the top ten. Input material: PBMCs. The receptors derive from a young man in good health and CMV-seronegative.

The chain links TRBV6-1 to TRBJ2-5, with TRBD1 identical over 7 bases. The V and J ends lost 4 bases and 4 bases, in that order; junction bases with no gene match: 3. Germline CDR1 reads MNHNS; CDR2 reads SASEGT. The CDR3 spans 13 residues. CDR3 sequence reads: CASSGQGIETQYF. The CDR3 nucleotides are TGTGCCAGCAGTGGACAGGGAATAGAGACCCAGTACTTC.

J is TRBJ2-7 and V is TRBV19; tentative D call: TRBD2 (6 bases). The CDR3 spans 15 residues. Trimming left V 3 bases short and J 0 bases short, with 12 bases between. Germline loops: CDR1 LNHDA, CDR2 SQIVND (reference sequence). The CDR3 DNA reads as TGTGCCAGTAGTATCCCCTGGGGGGACTCCTACGAGCAGTACTTC. Translating gives CASSIPWGDSYEQYF.

The CDR3 bases are TGTGCCAGTAGTATTTATCCCAGGGACAATCAGCCCCAGCATTTT. Translating gives CASSIYPRDNQPQHF. V usage is TRBV19 and J usage is TRBJ1-5, with D perhaps TRBD1 (5 bases). This CDR3 has 15 amino acids. The V end lost 3 bases, the J end lost 3 bases, and 12 bases lay between the germline ends. Germline V gene lookup returns CDR1 LNHDA and CDR2 SQIVND (reference sequence).

This chain links TRBV7-9 with TRBJ1-2; 12 positions agree with TRBD1. The V and J ends lost 3 bases and 8 bases, in that order; junction bases with no gene match: 10. The CDR3 runs 16 residues. Germline CDR1 SEHNR, CDR2 FQNEAQ (reference sequence). CDR3 amino acids: CASSFFSGQGAGGYTF. CDR3 sequence (DNA): TGTGCCAGCAGCTTTTTTTCGGGACAGGGGGCTGGCGGCTACACCTTC. The variable domain in full, with the rest retrieved from reference TRBV7-9 and TRBJ1-2, is DTGVSQNPRHKITKRGQNVTFRCDPISEHNRLYWYRQTLGQGPEFLTYFQNEAQLEKSRLLSDRFSAERPKGSFSTLEIQRTEQGDSAMYLCASSFFSGQGAGGYTFGSGTRLTVV.

This chain connects TRBV7-6 to TRBJ2-1; TRBD1 agrees at 9 bases. The CDR3 totals 18 residues. The V gene end was trimmed by 1 base and the J gene end by 8 bases; junction bases not matched to a gene: 15. Germline lookup yields CDR1 SGHVS and CDR2 FNYEAQ. CDR3: CASSLEVGTGSIVDEQFF. DNA for the CDR3: TGTGCCAGCAGCTTAGAAGTCGGGACAGGGTCCATAGTCGATGAGCAGTTCTTC.

The CDR3 loop reads CASSSYRLAGDYNEQFF. The CDR3, as DNA: TGTGCCAGCAGCTCCTACCGACTAGCGGGAGACTACAATGAGCAGTTCTTC. The chain recombines TRBV7-3 with TRBJ2-1; 12 nucleotides agree with TRBD2. This CDR3 comprises 17 residues. V trimming: 4 bases; J trimming: 3 bases; junction bases outside the gene matches: 7. Germline CDR1 is SGHTA and CDR2 is FQGTGA.

The rearrangement uses TRBV5-1 and TRBJ1-1; D is ambiguous. The germline V gene has CDR1 SGHRS and CDR2 YFSETQ. This CDR3 has 14 residues. V lost 0 bases to trimming and J lost 1 base, with 7 bases between them. The CDR3 protein is CASSLAAGNTEAFF. DNA of the CDR3: TGCGCCAGCAGCTTGGCCGCAGGGAACACTGAAGCTTTCTTT.

The chain combines TRBV21-1 with TRBJ2-4; no check of the table's D call, TRBD2, against the DNA was made. TRBV21-1 is a pseudogene locus. The CDR3 spans 13 residues. CDR3 DNA: TGTGCCAGCAGCAAAGAGGCGGGGAACATTCAGTACTTC. Its translation: CASSKEAGNIQYF.

V usage is TRBV4-1 and J usage is TRBJ2-4; TRBD2 is a possible D gene (5 bases). This CDR3 contains 19 residues. The V and J ends lost 1 base and 0 bases respectively, with 19 bases between them. Germline lookup yields CDR1 MGHRA and CDR2 YSYEKL. This CDR3 is CASSQGAPRATLAKNIQYF. CDR3 coding DNA: TGCGCCAGCAGCCAAGGGGCCCCGAGGGCCACCTTAGCCAAAAACATTCAGTACTTC.

The chain uses TRBV28 and TRBJ1-5, with TRBD1 matching 8 bases. This CDR3 is built from 16 residues. Per germline, CDR1 MDHEN and CDR2 SYDVKM. The V gene end was trimmed by 4 bases and the J gene end by 2 bases; junction bases not matched to a gene: 7. The CDR3 spells CASSSPGGGRNQPQHF. CDR3 DNA: TGTGCCAGCAGTTCCCCAGGGGGCGGTCGCAATCAGCCCCAGCATTTT.

The chain carries TRBV2 and TRBJ1-2; TRBD1 is a possible D gene (6 bases). This CDR3 is built from 13 residues. Germline lookup yields CDR1 SNHLY and CDR2 FYNNEI. V lost 6 bases and J 8 bases, leaving 16 bases between the germline ends. CDR3 loop: CASRAGEPGGYTF. Written as DNA, the CDR3 is TGTGCCAGCAGGGCAGGGGAGCCGGGAGGCTACACCTTC.

The chain employs TRBV5-1 and TRBJ2-3, with 11 bases that match TRBD1. Per germline, CDR1 SGHRS and CDR2 YFSETQ. J was trimmed by 5 bases and V by 4 bases; bases with no gene match: 6. The CDR3 runs 15 residues. DNA for the CDR3: TGCGCCAGCAGCGTAGGGACAGGGGGGAGAGATACGCAGTATTTT. The encoded protein is CASSVGTGGRDTQYF.

This chain connects TRBV7-2 to TRBJ2-5; TRBD1 agrees at 9 bases. CDR1 and CDR2 (germline): SGHTA, FQGNSA. The CDR3 is 13 residues long. V shed 5 bases and J 5 bases; nucleotides not matched to a gene: 3. CDR3 protein: CASSPQGAETQYF. The CDR3 nucleotides are TGTGCCAGCAGCCCACAGGGGGCGGAGACCCAGTACTTC.

The chain joins TRBV5-8 to TRBJ1-4; tentative D call: TRBD1 (5 bases). The CDR3 consists of 16 residues. V was trimmed by 2 bases and J by 5 bases, leaving 16 bases between them. Germline assignment: CDR1 SGHTS and CDR2 YDEGEE. CDR3 in amino acids: CASSFWSGGENEKLFF. The CDR3 DNA reads as TGTGCCAGCAGCTTTTGGTCGGGGGGGGAGAATGAAAAACTGTTTTTT.

The chain employs TRBV6-1 and TRBJ2-7; D is possibly TRBD2 (5 bases). The CDR3 length is 15 residues. CDR1 is MNHNS and CDR2 is SASEGT in the germline V gene. V lost 6 bases and J 3 bases, leaving 18 bases between the germline ends. CDR3 protein: CASSRSGTTLYEQYF. DNA for the CDR3: TGTGCCAGCAGCCGAAGCGGTACCACCCTCTACGAGCAGTACTTC.

The chain links TRBV28 to TRBJ1-1; 7 bases fit TRBD1. V shed 6 bases, J shed 4 bases, and the junction held 11 bases outside the gene matches. The V gene's germline CDR1 is MDHEN and CDR2 SYDVKM. The CDR3 totals 15 residues. For the CDR3, the DNA is TGTGCCAGCAGCCCAAGGACAGGTTTTGGCACTGAAGCTTTCTTT. This gives the protein CASSPRTGFGTEAFF.

The chain joins TRBV4-3 to TRBJ1-2, with D hard to call. The germline V gene encodes CDR1 LGHNA and CDR2 YSLEER. The CDR3 totals 13 residues. V shed 0 bases and J shed 8 bases, with 10 bases lying between them. As DNA, the CDR3 is TGCGCCAGCAGCCAAGATCGGGAATTGGGCTACACCTTC. It translates to CASSQDRELGYTF.

V and J are TRBV2 and TRBJ2-7, with D unresolved. Germline V CDR1 and CDR2: SNHLY, FYNNEI. The CDR3 sequence is 12 residues long. Trimming shortened V by 4 bases and J by 2 bases, and 6 bases separated the two germline ends. The CDR3, as DNA: TGTGCCAGCAGTGCCACAGCCTACGAGCAGTACTTC. This translates into CASSATAYEQYF.

V usage is TRBV18 and J usage is TRBJ1-1; possibly TRBD1 for D (6 bases). The CDR3 has 14 amino acids. Trimming took off 6 bases at V and 4 bases at J, with 15 bases between the two ends. CDR1 is KGHSH and CDR2 is LQKENI in the germline V gene. CDR3 DNA sequence: TGTGCCAGCTCGTCCCAGGGGAGCGGCACTGAAGCTTTCTTT. It specifies CASSSQGSGTEAFF.

This clone was picked up a small number of times. The sample has other DNA sequences that encode this CDR3 too. This chain connects TRBV18 to TRBJ2-5, with 9 bases identical to TRBD2. Germline V CDR1 and CDR2: KGHSH, LQKENI. V was clipped by 3 bases and J by 1 base; unmatched bases: 3. The length of the CDR3 is 15 residues. CDR3 in amino acids: CASSPGGRVQETQYF. The CDR3, as DNA: TGTGCCAGCTCACCCGGCGGGAGGGTCCAAGAGACCCAGTACTTC.

V gene TRBV2 combines with J gene TRBJ2-7; D perhaps matches TRBD1 (5 bases). The CDR3 loop spans 13 amino acids. V was shortened by 3 bases and J by 2 bases, with 8 bases between the two germline ends. Germline CDR1 SNHLY, CDR2 FYNNEI. The CDR3 protein is CASSEGRTYEQYF. The CDR3 DNA is TGTGCCAGCAGTGAGGGGCGGACCTACGAGCAGTACTTC. The full variable domain, completed using reference TRBV2 and TRBJ2-7, is EPEVTQTPSHQVTQMGQEVILRCVPISNHLYFYWYRQILGQKVEFLVSFYNNEISEKSEIFDDQFSVERPDGSNFTLKIRSTKLEDSAMYFCASSEGRTYEQYFGPGTRLTVT.

This clone was picked up one time. The rearrangement joins TRBV29-1 to TRBJ2-2; the D gene is possibly TRBD1 (6 bases). CDR1 is SQVTM, CDR2 ANQGSEA, per germline. The CDR3 totals 13 residues. V was shortened by 4 bases and J by 0 bases, with 6 bases between the two germline ends. The CDR3 sequence: CSVGTANTGELFF. The DNA of the CDR3 is TGCAGCGTTGGGACAGCGAACACCGGGGAGCTGTTTTTT.

The genes are TRBV2 and TRBJ2-7; 9 bases are shared with TRBD1. The CDR3 loop spans 15 amino acids. CDR1 and CDR2 from the germline V gene are SNHLY and FYNNEI. Germline trimming cut 7 bases from V and 5 bases from J; bases unmatched to any gene: 12. As DNA, the CDR3 is TGTGCCAGCAACGAACCGGGACAGGGAGCCAACGAGCAGTACTTC. Protein product: CASNEPGQGANEQYF.

The rearrangement uses TRBV11-2 and TRBJ1-1, with D uncertain. The CDR3 has 15 amino acids. Trimming cost V 0 bases and J 2 bases, with 10 bases left between them. Germline CDR1 and CDR2: SGHAT and FQNNGV. The CDR3 region is CASSLEIVINTEAFF. In DNA, the CDR3 is TGTGCCAGCAGCTTAGAAATAGTTATTAACACTGAAGCTTTCTTT.

The chain links TRBV11-1 to TRBJ2-3; D might be TRBD1 (6 bases). V lost 5 bases, J lost 1 base, and 22 bases lay in between. Germline loops: CDR1 SGHAT, CDR2 FQDESV (reference sequence). The CDR3 length is 18 residues. The CDR3 loop is CASSPDDRSPGGTDTQYF. For the CDR3, the DNA is TGTGCCAGCAGCCCCGACGACAGGTCCCCCGGGGGCACAGATACGCAGTATTTT.

The chain is built from TRBV19 and TRBJ2-1, with D possibly matching TRBD2 (5 bases). Trimming shortened V by 7 bases and J by 4 bases, and 14 bases separated the two germline ends. This CDR3 has 14 amino acids. CDR1 and CDR2 (germline): LNHDA, SQIVND (reference sequence). Here the CDR3 reads CASTWRSGYNEQFF. As DNA, the CDR3 is TGTGCCAGTACCTGGAGAAGCGGTTACAATGAGCAGTTCTTC.

This clone was seen just once. J is TRBJ2-2 and V is TRBV7-9; a possible D gene is TRBD1 (5 bases). Germline V gives CDR1 SEHNR, CDR2 FQNEAQ (reference sequence). V lost 1 base to trimming and J lost 9 bases, with 9 bases between them. This CDR3 has 13 residues. In DNA, the CDR3 is TGTGCCAGCAGCTTAGTAAGACAGAGGGAGCTGTTTTTT. The encoded protein is CASSLVRQRELFF.

The rearrangement uses TRBV19 and TRBJ1-1; D call uncertain. Germline assignment: CDR1 LNHDA and CDR2 SQIVND (reference sequence). The ends were cut back, 3 bases at V and 8 bases at J, with 16 bases in the middle. This CDR3 spans 14 amino acids. The CDR3 reads CASSMVAERMEAFF. The CDR3 DNA reads as TGTGCCAGTAGTATGGTTGCGGAGAGGATGGAAGCTTTCTTT.

The CDR3 sequence is CASSLGDLTYGYTF. Here the CDR3 DNA reads TGTGCCAGCAGCTTAGGAGATTTAACCTATGGCTACACCTTC. V usage is TRBV7-2 and J usage is TRBJ1-2; D ambiguous. There are 14 residues in the CDR3. The germline V and J ends were trimmed by 1 base and 4 bases, with 10 bases remaining between them. Per germline, CDR1 SGHTA and CDR2 FQGNSA.

CDR3 DNA sequence: TGTGCCAGCAGTACCCCGGGGTCCTACGAGCAGTACTTC. This codes for CASSTPGSYEQYF. V is TRBV6-5 and J is TRBJ2-7, with TRBD2 as a possible D gene (5 bases). CDR3 length: 13 amino acids. V lost 5 bases, J lost 1 base, and 9 bases lay in between. Germline CDR1 reads MNHEY; CDR2 reads SVGAGI.

The V and J genes are TRBV5-1 and TRBJ2-2; 10 bases match TRBD1. V lost 4 bases to trimming and J lost 5 bases; unmatched junction nucleotides: 8. CDR3 length: 16 amino acids. The germline V gene encodes CDR1 SGHRS and CDR2 YFSETQ. As DNA, the CDR3 is TGCGCCAGCAGCGTGAAGGGACAGGGGACTACCGGGGAGCTGTTTTTT. Encoded protein: CASSVKGQGTTGELFF.

The CDR3 DNA sequence: TGTGCCAGCAGCCTGAGCTACGAGCAGTACTTC. This sequence encodes CASSLSYEQYF. The V call is TRBV7-2, the J call TRBJ2-7; D gene unclear. This CDR3 region has 11 residues. CDR1 and CDR2 from the germline V gene are SGHTA and FQGNSA. V lost 5 bases and J 3 bases, leaving 5 bases between the germline ends.